This TCR beta chain is from a study of brain metastases from non-small cell lung cancer. The repertoire was sequenced with immunoSEQ multiplex PCR; TCRdb's copy has only in-frame clones and lacks some. Of roughly 4,500 clones in the sample, around 90% are singletons; the top ten hold more than 3%. Germline V gene lookup returns CDR1 KGHDR and CDR2 SFDVKD. V lost 3 bases and J 6 bases, leaving 17 bases between the germline ends. The CDR3 covers 16 residues. This clone was seen only once. The antigen is unknown. Broader study findings: Brain metastases had lower T-cell infiltration than primary tumors. Expanded T-cell clones appeared in roughly 70% of brain metastases over primaries. TCR repertoires overlapped largely between brain metastases and matched primaries.

The clonotype was recovered from a donor aged 40 or older with non-small cell lung cancer. The sequenced sample consisted of primary lung tumor tissue. The V gene is TRBV24-1, the J gene TRBJ2-1; D may be TRBD1 (7 bases). CDR3 nucleotides: TGTGCCACCAGTGATCGCAGGGGGGAGAGTCTCAATGAGCAGTTCTTC. It encodes CATSDRRGESLNEQFF.